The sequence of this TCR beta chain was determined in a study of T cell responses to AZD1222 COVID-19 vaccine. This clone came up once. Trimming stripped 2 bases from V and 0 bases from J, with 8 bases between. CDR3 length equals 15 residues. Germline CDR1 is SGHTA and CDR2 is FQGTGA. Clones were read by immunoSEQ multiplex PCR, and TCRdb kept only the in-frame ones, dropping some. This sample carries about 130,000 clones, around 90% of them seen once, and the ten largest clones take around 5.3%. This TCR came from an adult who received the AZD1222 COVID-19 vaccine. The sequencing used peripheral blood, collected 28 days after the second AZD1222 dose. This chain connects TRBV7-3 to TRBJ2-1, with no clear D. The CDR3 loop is CASSLEPSSYNEQFF. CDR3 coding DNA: TGTGCCAGCAGCTTAGAACCGAGCTCCTACAATGAGCAGTTCTTC.